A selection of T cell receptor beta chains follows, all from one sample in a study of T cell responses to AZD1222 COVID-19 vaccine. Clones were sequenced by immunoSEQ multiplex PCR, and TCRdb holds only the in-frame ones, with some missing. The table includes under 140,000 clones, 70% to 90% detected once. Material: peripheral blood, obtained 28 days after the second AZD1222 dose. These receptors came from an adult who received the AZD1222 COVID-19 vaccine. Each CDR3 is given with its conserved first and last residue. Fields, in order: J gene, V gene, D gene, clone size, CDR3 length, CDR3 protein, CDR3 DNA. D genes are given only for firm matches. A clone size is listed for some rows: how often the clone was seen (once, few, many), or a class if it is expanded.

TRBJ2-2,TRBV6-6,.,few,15,CASTPRGENTGELFF,TGTGCCAGCACTCCCCGCGGGGAAAACACCGGGGAGCTGTTTTTT
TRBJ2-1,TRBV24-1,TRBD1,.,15,CATSDPGTGNNEQFF,TGTGCCACCAGTGACCCCGGGACAGGCAACAATGAGCAGTTCTTC
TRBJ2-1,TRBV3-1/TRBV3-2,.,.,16,CASSQDSGVAYNEQFF,TGTGCCAGCAGCCAGGACTCAGGGGTCGCCTACAATGAGCAGTTCTTC
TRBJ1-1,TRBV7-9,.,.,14,CASSFNQGNTEAFF,TGTGCCAGCAGCTTCAACCAGGGGAACACTGAAGCTTTCTTT
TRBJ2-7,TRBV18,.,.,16,CASSPRALGFSPEQYF,TGTGCCAGCTCACCCAGGGCTTTGGGGTTTAGTCCCGAGCAGTACTTC
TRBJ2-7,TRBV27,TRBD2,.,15,CASSLTSASSYEQYF,TGTGCCAGCAGTTTAACTAGCGCGAGCTCCTACGAGCAGTACTTC
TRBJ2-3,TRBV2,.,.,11,CASSDTDTQYF,TGTGCCAGCAGTGACACAGATACGCAGTATTTT
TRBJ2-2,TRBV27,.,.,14,CASWTIRRAGELFF,TGTGCCAGCTGGACTATAAGAAGGGCCGGGGAGCTGTTTTTT
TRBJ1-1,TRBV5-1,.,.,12,CASRTGNNEAFF,TGCGCCAGCAGGACAGGAAACAATGAAGCTTTCTTT
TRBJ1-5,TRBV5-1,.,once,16,CASSPTSGVSNQPQHF,TGCGCCAGCAGTCCTACGTCAGGGGTTAGCAATCAGCCCCAGCATTTT
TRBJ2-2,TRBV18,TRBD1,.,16,CASSQVGTGNTGELFF,TGTGCCAGCTCACAGGTCGGGACAGGGAACACCGGGGAGCTGTTTTTT
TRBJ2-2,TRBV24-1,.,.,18,CATSAVGRTTANTGELFF,TGTGCCACCAGTGCCGTCGGCAGGACCACGGCGAACACCGGGGAGCTGTTTTTT
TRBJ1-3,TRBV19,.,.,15,CASRPAGSSGNTIYF,TGTGCCAGTAGGCCCGCCGGGAGCTCTGGAAACACCATATATTTT
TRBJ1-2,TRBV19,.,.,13,CASSKDTNYGYTF,TGTGCCAGTAGTAAGGACACGAACTATGGCTACACCTTC
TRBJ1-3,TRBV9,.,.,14,CASSVAGSGNTIYF,TGTGCCAGCAGCGTAGCAGGGTCTGGAAACACCATATATTTT
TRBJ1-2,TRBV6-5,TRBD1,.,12,CASSYSGQVFAF,TGTGCCAGCAGTTACTCAGGACAGGTGTTTGCCTTC
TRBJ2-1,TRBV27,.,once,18,CASSHRPGHRNSYNEQFF,TGTGCCAGCAGTCACCGACCGGGACACAGGAACTCCTACAATGAGCAGTTCTTC
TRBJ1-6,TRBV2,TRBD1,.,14,CASRWTGNNSPLHF,TGTGCCAGCAGGTGGACAGGGAATAATTCACCCCTCCACTTT
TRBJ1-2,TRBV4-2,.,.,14,CASSQDYGSYGYTF,TGTGCCAGCAGCCAAGATTACGGCAGCTATGGCTACACCTTC
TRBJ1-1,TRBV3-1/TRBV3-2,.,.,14,CASSRDTVNTEAFF,TGTGCCAGCAGTCGAGACACGGTGAACACTGAAGCTTTCTTT